The 21 T cell receptor beta chains below all came from one sample that was sequenced in a study of cytomegalovirus exposure and HLA in healthy donors. PCR amplification relied on 60 Vbeta primers (plus 13 Jbeta primers). Method: immunoSEQ multiplex PCR; TCRdb's copy keeps in-frame clones and lacks some. The data show 75,000 to 95,000 clones, 65% to 85% seen once. Sample: PBMCs. The receptors here all came from a man younger than 35 in good health and CMV-seronegative.

The chain combines TRBV7-9 with TRBJ1-1; TRBD1 agrees at 10 bases. CDR3 length equals 14 residues. The V gene's germline CDR1 is SEHNR and CDR2 FQNEAQ (reference sequence). V lost 6 bases, J lost 7 bases, and 8 bases stayed unmatched. CDR3 loop: CASRSGQGVGEAFF. The CDR3 nucleotides are TGTGCCAGCAGATCCGGACAGGGGGTAGGTGAAGCTTTCTTT.

The chain carries TRBV5-1 and TRBJ2-5; 8 bases map to TRBD1. Losses at the gene ends were 4 bases for V and 5 bases for J; bases not matched to a gene: 7. Germline V gene lookup returns CDR1 SGHRS and CDR2 YFSETQ. The CDR3 runs to 14 residues. The CDR3 sequence is CASSIGQGGETQYF. CDR3 sequence (DNA): TGCGCCAGCAGCATTGGACAGGGCGGGGAGACCCAGTACTTC.

The chain joins TRBV9 to TRBJ2-7; TRBD2 matches at 9 bases. This CDR3 has 16 residues. V was clipped by 4 bases and J by 6 bases; unmatched bases: 14. Germline V gene data show CDR1 as SGDLS and CDR2 as YYNGEE. CDR3 coding DNA: TGTGCCAGCAGCCCCCGCCCAGCGGGAGGAGGTCTCGAGCAGTACTTC. Translated: CASSPRPAGGGLEQYF.

V is TRBV5-6 and J is TRBJ2-1; weak D call: TRBD2 (6 bases). The CDR3 contains 16 residues. Germline CDR1 and CDR2: SGHDT and YYEEEE. V was cut by 6 bases and J by 8 bases, with 24 bases left in between. The CDR3 DNA is TGTGCCAGCAACCAGGAAGGCGGGATCTTGATCGATGAGCAGTTCTTC. This codes for CASNQEGGILIDEQFF.

V and J are TRBV19 and TRBJ2-5, with a possible D match to TRBD2 (6 bases). The CDR3 totals 14 residues. Germline V lookup: CDR1 LNHDA, CDR2 SQIVND (reference sequence). Trimming took 5 bases from V and 5 from J, leaving 15 bases between them. CDR3: CASSPGTRGETQYF. CDR3 bases: TGTGCCAGTAGTCCCGGGACTCGTGGGGAGACCCAGTACTTC.

The chain combines TRBV28 with TRBJ1-5, with D perhaps TRBD1 (5 bases). Trimming removed 7 bases from V and 4 bases from J, with 14 bases in between. The CDR3 spans 14 residues. Germline V CDR1 and CDR2: MDHEN, SYDVKM. CDR3 residues: CASIWQGFNQPQHF. The CDR3 DNA is TGTGCCAGCATTTGGCAGGGTTTTAATCAGCCCCAGCATTTT.

The V gene is TRBV7-9, the J gene TRBJ2-7, with 8 bases that match TRBD1. The V segment lost 3 bases and the J segment 4 bases; nucleotides outside the gene matches: 5. CDR3 length: 14 residues. Germline values: CDR1 SEHNR, CDR2 FQNEAQ (reference sequence). DNA for the CDR3: TGTGCCAGCAGCTTTGGACAGGGAAGGTACGAGCAGTACTTC. Protein product: CASSFGQGRYEQYF.

V gene TRBV7-8 combines with J gene TRBJ2-7; 7 bases are shared with TRBD2. This CDR3 is 15 amino acids long. CDR1 and CDR2 from the germline V gene are SGHVS and FQNEAQ. V lost 5 bases to trimming and J lost 6 bases; unmatched junction nucleotides: 13. The CDR3 here is CASSTGEGTIFEQYF. CDR3 nucleotides: TGTGCCAGCAGCACCGGGGAGGGAACCATATTCGAGCAGTACTTC.

V gene TRBV7-9 combines with J gene TRBJ2-4; 10 positions agree with TRBD1. The germline V gene has CDR1 SEHNR and CDR2 FQNEAQ (reference sequence). Trimming at V came to 1 base and at J to 0 bases, leaving 3 bases not matched to a gene. There are 17 residues in the CDR3. CDR3: CASSLVDRGRAKNIQYF. The CDR3 DNA reads TGTGCCAGCAGCTTAGTCGACAGGGGGCGAGCCAAAAACATTCAGTACTTC.

The gene calls are TRBV11-2 and TRBJ2-7, with a tentative D call TRBD1 (6 bases). The CDR3 consists of 15 residues. Germline V gene data show CDR1 as SGHAT and CDR2 as FQNNGV. The germline V and J ends were trimmed by 5 bases and 0 bases, with 14 bases remaining between them. The CDR3 nucleotides are TGTGCCAGCAGCCCAGACAGGAGCAGCTCCTACGAGCAGTACTTC. It yields the protein CASSPDRSSSYEQYF. The full variable domain, rest sourced from reference TRBV11-2 and TRBJ2-7, is EAGVAQSPRYKIIEKRQSVAFWCNPISGHATLYWYQQILGQGPKLLIQFQNNGVVDDSQLPKDRFSAERLKGVDSTLKIQPAKLEDSAVYLCASSPDRSSSYEQYFGPGTRLTVT.

The rearrangement joins TRBV5-8 to TRBJ2-5, with D maybe TRBD1 (6 bases). Trimming removed 1 base from V and 4 bases from J, with 8 bases in between. The germline V gene has CDR1 SGHTS and CDR2 YDEGEE. The CDR3 length is 13 residues. The CDR3 DNA follows: TGTGCCAGCAGCTTGACAGGGACAGAGACCCAGTACTTC. Its translation: CASSLTGTETQYF. Combining the CDR3 with reference TRBV5-8 and TRBJ2-5 gives the whole variable domain EAGVTQSPTHLIKTRGQQATLRCSPISGHTSVYWYQQALGLGLQFLLWYDEGEERNRGNFPPRFSGRQFPNYSSELNVNALELEDSALYLCASSLTGTETQYFGPGTRLLVL.

The V gene is TRBV27, the J gene TRBJ2-7; tentatively, D is TRBD2 (6 bases). The germline gives CDR1 MNHEY, CDR2 SMNVEV (reference sequence). CDR3 length: 14 residues. V was shortened by 6 bases and J by 6 bases, with 18 bases between the two germline ends. The CDR3 DNA follows: TGTGCCAGCAGCCTCGGGACTGCCGAGGGCGAGCAGTACTTC. Translating it yields CASSLGTAEGEQYF.

The rearrangement uses TRBV14 and TRBJ1-2; 10 nucleotides align to TRBD1. V lost 0 bases to trimming and J lost 6 bases; unmatched junction nucleotides: 7. Germline-derived CDR1 and CDR2 are SGHDN and FVKESK. The CDR3 has 16 amino acids. The CDR3, as DNA: TGTGCCAGCAGCCAAGATCGAGTGGACAGGGGGGATGGCTACACCTTC. Translating it yields CASSQDRVDRGDGYTF.

The chain employs TRBV5-4 and TRBJ2-2; 10 nucleotides align to TRBD2. This CDR3 is built from 16 residues. The germline CDR1 and CDR2 sequences are SGHNT and YYREEE (reference sequence). With 5 bases clipped from V and 2 bases from J, the junction kept 6 bases outside the gene matches. CDR3 sequence reads: CASSPRTSGNTGELFF. CDR3 in DNA: TGTGCCAGCAGTCCCCGGACTAGCGGAAACACCGGGGAGCTGTTTTTT.

The rearrangement uses TRBV11-2 and TRBJ2-1, with 10 bases that match TRBD2. Looked up from germline, CDR1 is SGHAT and CDR2 is FQNNGV. With V trimmed by 2 bases and J by 1 base, 2 bases remained unmatched. The CDR3 length is 16 residues. In DNA, the CDR3 is TGTGCCAGCAGCTTATCTAGCGGGGGTTCCTACAATGAGCAGTTCTTC. Translated, it gives CASSLSSGGSYNEQFF.

The V call is TRBV5-1, the J call TRBJ2-3; 10 positions agree with TRBD2. CDR1 and CDR2 (germline): SGHRS, YFSETQ. The CDR3 is 14 residues long. Trimming at V came to 5 bases and at J to 3 bases, leaving 3 bases not matched to a gene. The CDR3 sequence is CASSLAGETDTQYF. DNA of the CDR3: TGCGCCAGCAGTCTAGCGGGAGAGACAGATACGCAGTATTTT.

A few counts support this clone. The chain employs TRBV5-1 and TRBJ1-4; D remains unclear. From germline, CDR1 is SGHRS and CDR2 YFSETQ. The CDR3 runs 14 residues. V was pared by 0 bases and J by 3 bases, with 6 bases between. The CDR3 protein is CASSLERSNEKLFF. CDR3 bases: TGCGCCAGCAGCTTGGAGAGGTCTAATGAAAAACTGTTTTTT.

J is TRBJ2-2 and V is TRBV18; D is uncertain. With 6 bases removed from V and 1 base from J, the gap between germline ends came to 15 bases. Germline CDR1 reads KGHSH; CDR2 reads LQKENI. This CDR3 region has 16 residues. CDR3 in DNA: TGTGCCAGCTCGTTGAAAGCGAACCAGAACACCGGGGAGCTGTTTTTT. Residues: CASSLKANQNTGELFF.

This clone has only a few counts. V is TRBV29-1 and J is TRBJ2-1; TRBD2 matches 9 bases. There are 17 residues in the CDR3. Germline trimming cut 5 bases from V and 4 bases from J; bases unmatched to any gene: 15. CDR1 is SQVTM, CDR2 ANQGSEA, per germline. The CDR3 DNA follows: TGCAGCGTTTCTGGCGGGAGGGTTCATTCTTCTTACAATGAGCAGTTCTTC. Its protein product is CSVSGGRVHSSYNEQFF.

The genes are TRBV10-3 and TRBJ2-3; 9 bases line up with TRBD2. The CDR3 is 16 amino acids. Trimming took 4 bases from V and 0 from J; bases not matched to a gene: 5. CDR1 ENHRY and CDR2 SYGVKD come from the germline V gene. CDR3 bases: TGTGCCATCAGTGGAGTAGCGGGAGCTAGCACAGATACGCAGTATTTT. Protein: CAISGVAGASTDTQYF.

In its sample, this clone was seen a few times. The chain combines TRBV5-4 with TRBJ2-7; 8 bases agree with TRBD2. CDR1 and CDR2 (germline): SGHNT, YYREEE (reference sequence). CDR3 length equals 16 residues. V shed 2 bases, J shed 2 bases, and the junction held 9 bases outside the gene matches. CDR3 sequence: CASSFIPRAGAYEQYF. Here the CDR3 DNA reads TGTGCCAGCAGCTTCATCCCCCGAGCGGGAGCCTACGAGCAGTACTTC.